The clone carrying this T cell receptor (beta chain) has more than one count but fewer than ten. Its antigen is currently unknown. The data derive from a study of T cell repertoires in cytomegalovirus infection. Whole-study findings and limits: Of the TCR beta families, the public ones yielded a cumulative frequency that identified carriers of CMV plus the relevant HLA. Dominating the ex vivo response were TCR beta clonotypes that were CMV-specific and HLA-C-restricted.

V lost 1 base and J 4 bases, leaving 8 bases between the germline ends. There are 14 residues in the CDR3. The germline CDR1 and CDR2 sequences are MNHNS and SASEGT. TCRdb called the reads again in MiXCR, with one record for every CDR3 protein. The sample consists of some 320,000 distinct CDR3 sequences, almost 30% of them appearing once. The input for sequencing was cultured PBMCs, taken from culture after CMV antigen stimulation. The genes are TRBV6-1 and TRBJ2-4; D possibly corresponds to TRBD1 (5 bases). The source is a human donor in good health (CMV status not recorded). Some clones in this sample may be carry-over from other donors' samples. The CDR3 sequence: CASSEGNRKNIQYF. CDR3 in DNA: TGTGCCAGCAGTGAAGGGAACAGGAAAAACATTCAGTACTTC.